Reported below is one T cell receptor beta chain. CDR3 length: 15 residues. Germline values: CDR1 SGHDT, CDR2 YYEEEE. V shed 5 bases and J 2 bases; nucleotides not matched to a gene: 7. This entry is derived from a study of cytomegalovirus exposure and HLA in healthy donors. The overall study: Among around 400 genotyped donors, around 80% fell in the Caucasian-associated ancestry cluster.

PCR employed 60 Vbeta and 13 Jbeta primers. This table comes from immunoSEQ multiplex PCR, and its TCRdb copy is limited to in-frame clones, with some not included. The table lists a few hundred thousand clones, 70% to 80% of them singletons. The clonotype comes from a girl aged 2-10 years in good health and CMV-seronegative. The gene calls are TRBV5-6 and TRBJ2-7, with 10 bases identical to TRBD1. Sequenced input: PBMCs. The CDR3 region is CASRQGQGRTYEQYF. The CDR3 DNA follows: TGTGCCAGCAGACAGGGACAGGGGAGGACCTACGAGCAGTACTTC.